This is a list of T cell receptor beta chains from one sample in a study of blood T cell repertoires in COVID-19. The repertoire was sequenced with immunoSEQ multiplex PCR; TCRdb's copy has only in-frame clones and lacks some. The sample includes some 400,000 clones, about 90% seen only once; the top ten take roughly 6.8%. The sample comprised peripheral blood. The receptors were sampled from a man aged 18 to 35 with active or convalescent COVID-19. Each CDR3 is given with its conserved first and last residue. D genes are given only for firm matches. Clone size is stated in some rows and not others, as once, few, many or a class when expanded.

V	D	size	J	CDR3	DNA
TRBV27	TRBD1	-	TRBJ1-2	CASSLGDRGIYGYTF	TGTGCCAGCAGTTTAGGGGACAGGGGGATCTATGGCTACACCTTC
TRBV18	-	-	TRBJ1-1	CASSPLAGSGNTEAFF	TGTGCCAGCTCACCACTGGCGGGGTCCGGTAACACTGAAGCTTTCTTT
TRBV6-1	-	-	TRBJ1-1	CASSEAGASEAFF	TGTGCCAGCAGTGAAGCGGGGGCCTCTGAAGCTTTCTTT
TRBV9	-	once	TRBJ1-5	CASSTGFSNQPQHF	TGTGCCAGCAGCACAGGGTTTAGCAATCAGCCCCAGCATTTT
TRBV7-2	-	-	TRBJ1-3	CASSSQGRNTIYF	TGTGCCAGCAGTAGCCAGGGTAGAAACACCATATATTTT
TRBV18	TRBD1	-	TRBJ2-4	CASSPQTGGIIQYF	TGTGCCAGCTCACCCCAGACAGGGGGGATCATTCAGTACTTC
TRBV7-2	-	-	TRBJ2-7	CASSTGPEQYF	TGTGCCAGCAGCACAGGGCCCGAGCAGTACTTC
TRBV19	TRBD1	-	TRBJ2-4	CASSAGTGVKNIQYF	TGTGCCAGTAGTGCCGGGACAGGGGTCAAAAACATTCAGTACTTC
TRBV6-5	-	-	TRBJ1-6	CASSYSGRVNSPLHF	TGTGCCAGCAGTTACTCGGGCAGGGTAAATTCACCCCTCCACTTT
TRBV3-1/TRBV3-2	-	-	TRBJ1-3	CASSQGSRARGNTIYF	TGTGCCAGCAGCCAAGGCAGCAGGGCGCGCGGAAACACCATATATTTT
TRBV4-1	-	few	TRBJ1-2	CASSQDLEFYGYTF	TGCGCCAGCAGCCAAGACCTGGAGTTCTATGGCTACACCTTC